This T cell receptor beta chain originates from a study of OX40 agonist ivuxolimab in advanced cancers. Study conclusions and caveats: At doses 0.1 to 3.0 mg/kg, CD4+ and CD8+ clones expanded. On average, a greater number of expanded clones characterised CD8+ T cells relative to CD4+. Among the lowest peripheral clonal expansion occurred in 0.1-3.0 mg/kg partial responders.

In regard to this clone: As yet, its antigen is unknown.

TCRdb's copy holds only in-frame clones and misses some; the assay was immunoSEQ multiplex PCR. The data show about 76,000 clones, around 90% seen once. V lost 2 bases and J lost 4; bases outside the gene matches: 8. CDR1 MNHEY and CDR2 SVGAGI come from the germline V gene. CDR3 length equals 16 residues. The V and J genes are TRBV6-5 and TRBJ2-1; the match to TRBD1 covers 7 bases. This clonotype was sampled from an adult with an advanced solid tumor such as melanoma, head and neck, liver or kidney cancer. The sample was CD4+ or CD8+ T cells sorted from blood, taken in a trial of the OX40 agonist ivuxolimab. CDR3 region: CASSYVSGTEYNEQFF. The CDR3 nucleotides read TGTGCCAGCAGTTACGTATCCGGGACAGAGTACAATGAGCAGTTCTTC.